Listed here is a single T cell receptor beta chain. This clone was found a few times. Its antigen target is currently unknown. Base quality data are lacking; no much larger clone is found one base away. The immunoSEQ Assay, a bias-controlled multiplex PCR, was used to amplify TCRbeta CDR3 regions from genomic DNA. Under the source paper's analysis protocol: Within the assay, amplification of reference gene primers was used to estimate how many nucleated cells each sample contained. To quantify the absolute abundance of each unique TCRbeta CDR3 rearrangement, sequence reads were collapsed and filtered. For each sample, productive Simpson clonality was calculated by taking the square root of Simpson's diversity index across productive rearrangements. TCRdb carries this immuneACCESS record with in-frame sequences only. Its versions omit some clonotypes, under half of them owing to an unresolved V gene in the studies checked, with the rest unexplained. V, J and clone size derive from that table, while D and trimming were established from the DNA sequence. This sample comprises 150,000 to 200,000 clones, 80% to 90% of them detected only once. Jointly, the top ten make up roughly 18% of the sample.

This entry comes from a study of blood T cell repertoires in COVID-19 (dated by TCRdb to the early 2020s). Broadly, across the study: The collaborator samples originated in the United States, Italy and Spain and spanned the acute and convalescent phases of COVID-19. Subjects who had been exposed to COVID-19, were actively infected with it, or had recovered from it provided the deeply sampled blood TCRbeta repertoires that made up the dataset. The material from the prospective study consisted of cDNA or gDNA derived from T cells, B-cell-depleted T cells, or PBMCs. The samples were drawn from the first 160 participants of the ongoing ImmuneRACE study and from some 1,300 subjects provided by 6 global collaborators. HLA class I and class II types, where available, came from metadata supplied by the sample provider rather than from assay-based typing. Sample metadata almost always included a de-identified subject ID, COVID-19 status, age in years and sex. A freely available public database, intended as a resource for researchers studying the immune response to SARS-CoV-2, is where the repertoires were released. Overall results and qualifications from the work: The quantity of clinical and demographic metadata differed by source and by participant and was supplied without curation.

Each collaborating institution followed its own protocols to collect whole blood in K2EDTA tubes. For TCRbeta analysis, collaborator samples were shipped as frozen whole blood, as isolated PBMCs, or as DNA extracted from either sample type. Here V drops 1 base and J drops 0 bases, and the junction holds 14 bases not matched to any gene. Counted from cysteine to phenylalanine, this CDR3 has 20 amino acids. Left in the record is the CDR3 DNA by itself, 60 bases read in frame from the first base. CDR1 and CDR2 are drawn from the germline V gene: SGHTA, FQGTGA. Sequencing was done on a sample of peripheral blood. The sequence derives from a woman aged 80 or over with acute or convalescent COVID-19. The V and J genes are TRBV7-3 and TRBJ1-5, with 8 junctional bases fitting TRBD1. The CDR3 region has the sequence CASSLNRTRTGLYSNQPQHF. The DNA is TGTGCCAGCAGCTTAAATAGGACCCGGACAGGGCTCTATAGCAATCAGCCCCAGCATTTT.